Below, 5 T cell receptor beta chains from the same sample are listed, as sequenced in a study of T cell responses to AZD1222 COVID-19 vaccine. Repertoires were generated with immunoSEQ multiplex PCR, while TCRdb's copy carries only in-frame clones and drops some. The profile shows 150,000 to 200,000 clones, about nine tenths of them singletons. Sequenced material: peripheral blood, taken 28 days after the second dose of the MenACWY control vaccine. The source is an adult who received the MenACWY meningococcal vaccine as a control.

J is TRBJ1-2 and V is TRBV19; 8 bases agree with TRBD1. The CDR3 consists of 14 residues. J gave up 4 bases and V 5 bases, and 6 bases lay outside the gene matches. Germline CDR1 is LNHDA and CDR2 is SQIVND (reference sequence). The CDR3, as DNA: TGTGCCAGTAGTGAGGACAGGGTCTTCTATGGCTACACCTTC. Translation gives CASSEDRVFYGYTF.

This clone occurred once. The V and J genes are TRBV5-6 and TRBJ1-5, with a tentative D call TRBD1 (5 bases). V shed 1 base and J shed 3 bases, with 11 bases lying between them. Germline assignment: CDR1 SGHDT and CDR2 YYEEEE. The CDR3 consists of 15 residues. The CDR3 DNA sequence: TGTGCCAGCAGCTTGTTCTGGGGGTACAATCAGCCCCAGCATTTT. Translated: CASSLFWGYNQPQHF.

CDR3: CASSVDSGYGYTF. DNA of the CDR3: TGTGCCAGCAGTGTTGATTCTGGGTATGGCTACACCTTC. The V call is TRBV7-9, the J call TRBJ1-2; D gene uncertain. Germline V lookup: CDR1 SEHNR, CDR2 FQNEAQ (reference sequence). The CDR3 covers 13 residues. Trimming removed 6 bases from V and 5 bases from J, with 13 bases in between.

The rearrangement joins TRBV3-1 (or the pseudogene TRBV3-2) to TRBJ2-2; TRBD2 matches 8 bases. The CDR3 runs to 17 residues. Germline CDR1 is LGHDT and CDR2 is YNNKEL (reference sequence). V lost 4 bases, J lost 5 bases, and 12 bases stayed unmatched. The CDR3 protein is CASSPWNGGEVTGELFF. CDR3 DNA sequence: TGTGCCAGCAGCCCCTGGAACGGGGGGGAAGTTACCGGGGAGCTGTTTTTT.

The chain links TRBV3-1 (or the pseudogene TRBV3-2) to TRBJ2-7; 9 positions match TRBD2. Germline-derived CDR1 and CDR2 are LGHDT and YNNKEL (reference sequence). The V segment lost 4 bases and the J segment 0 bases; nucleotides outside the gene matches: 4. This CDR3 comprises 15 residues. The CDR3 DNA reads TGTGCCAGCAGCCCACTAGCGGGCCTCTCCTACGAGCAGTACTTC. Its protein is CASSPLAGLSYEQYF.